This is a list of T cell receptor beta chains from one sample in a study of T cell responses to AZD1222 COVID-19 vaccine. Assay: immunoSEQ multiplex PCR; the TCRdb copy retains only in-frame clones and omits some. The sample consists of 150,000 to 160,000 clones, about 88% of them appearing once. The sequenced sample was peripheral blood, obtained on day 0 of AZD1222 vaccination. The receptors stem from an adult in good health. The CDR3 runs from the conserved cysteine through the conserved F or W. A D gene is named only where the DNA matches it firmly. Expanded clones get a size class; other rows say once, few or many, or leave the size out.

d_gene	v_gene	abundance	j_gene	CDR3nt	CDR3aa
.	TRBV15	few	TRBJ2-2	TGTGCCACCAGCAGAGACCCGGGACAGAACACCGGGGAGCTGTTTTTT	CATSRDPGQNTGELFF
.	TRBV2	.	TRBJ2-1	TGTGCCAGCAGCCCCGGAAGTCAGCAGTTCTTC	CASSPGSQQFF
TRBD1	TRBV11-2	once	TRBJ2-6	TGTGCCAGCAGATTTCCGGGACAGGGTTCTGGGGCCAACGTCCTGACTTTC	CASRFPGQGSGANVLTF
.	TRBV11-3	.	TRBJ1-1	TGTGCCAGCACTCTGGTCAGGCTGAACACTGAAGCTTTCTTT	CASTLVRLNTEAFF
.	TRBV6-5	.	TRBJ1-2	TGTGCCAGCACTCCGGCCAGGGCAGGGCAAGGCTACACCTTC	CASTPARAGQGYTF
.	TRBV19	.	TRBJ2-2	TGTGCCAGTACCTCTGAGGGACGGAGCTACACCGGGGAGCTGTTTTTT	CASTSEGRSYTGELFF
TRBD1	TRBV7-2	.	TRBJ1-1	TGTGCCAGCAGCTTCGGGACAGCGAACACTGAAGCTTTCTTT	CASSFGTANTEAFF
TRBD2	TRBV9	.	TRBJ2-3	TGTGCCAGCAGCGTAGTTAGCGGGGGGGATACGCAGTATTTT	CASSVVSGGDTQYF
.	TRBV19	once	TRBJ1-5	TGTGCCAGTTCCCAGGGTGGCCCAAATCAGCCCCAGCATTTT	CASSQGGPNQPQHF
.	TRBV11-3	.	TRBJ2-1	TGTGCCAGCAGCTCTTCTAACAATGAGCAGTTCTTC	CASSSSNNEQFF
.	TRBV11-3	.	TRBJ1-5	TGTGCCAGCAGCCCCCTGGAAGGGCAGGGGAGTCAGCCCCAGCATTTT	CASSPLEGQGSQPQHF
.	TRBV6-2/TRBV6-3	.	TRBJ1-1	TGTGCCAGCAGTTACGGGGCCGGACGCCCTGAAGCTTTCTTT	CASSYGAGRPEAFF
TRBD2	TRBV4-3	.	TRBJ2-1	TGCGCCAGCAGCCAAGAGCGGGGGGAGCAGTTCTTC	CASSQERGEQFF
.	TRBV6-1	.	TRBJ1-4	TGTGCCAGCAGTGAATCCCCGGGACCAACCACGGAAAAACTGTTTTTT	CASSESPGPTTEKLFF
.	TRBV28	.	TRBJ2-3	TGTGCCAGCAGTTCCCCCACAGATACGCAGTATTTT	CASSSPTDTQYF
.	TRBV18	few	TRBJ1-5	TGTGCCAGCTCACCACAACAGGGTGTACAGCCCCAGCATTTT	CASSPQQGVQPQHF
.	TRBV4-3	.	TRBJ1-6	TGCGCCAGCAGCCAAGCAGGGAAAGGAGATTCACCCCTCCACTTT	CASSQAGKGDSPLHF
.	TRBV2	.	TRBJ1-1	TGTGCCAGCAGTGACGGCTACACTGAAGCTTTCTTT	CASSDGYTEAFF
TRBD2	TRBV6-2/TRBV6-3	.	TRBJ2-1	TGTGCCAGCAGTTACGGAGCGGGGGGTCGCAATGAGCAGTTCTTC	CASSYGAGGRNEQFF
.	TRBV4-3	.	TRBJ1-1	TGCGCCAGCAGCCAAGACTGGGGGGCGCACACTGAAGCTTTCTTT	CASSQDWGAHTEAFF
.	TRBV12-3/TRBV12-4	once	TRBJ1-6	TGTGCCATGGGGCGGGGGAATTCACCCCTCCACTTT	CAMGRGNSPLHF
.	TRBV18	.	TRBJ2-7	TGTGCCAGCTCCCCCGCCTCCTACGAGCAGTACTTC	CASSPASYEQYF
.	TRBV7-2	.	TRBJ2-1	TGTGCCAGCAGCTTAGCGTCTACCTACAATGAGCAGTTCTTC	CASSLASTYNEQFF
.	TRBV6-2/TRBV6-3	.	TRBJ1-6	TGTGCCAGCAGTTACTCGAGGATTCGGAAAAGCTCCTATAATTCACCCCTCCACTTT	CASSYSRIRKSSYNSPLHF
TRBD1	TRBV4-3	.	TRBJ1-1	TGCGCCAGCAGCCAAGATACCAACAGGGGGCGGGAAGCTTTCTTT	CASSQDTNRGREAFF